The clone carrying this TCR beta chain was counted only a few times. As yet, its antigen is unknown. Primed by a sample-barcoded 5' primer and a J-beta primer mix, a second PCR proceeded for about 7 to 11 cycles. TCRdb used MiXCR to reprocess the 5' RACE reads, holding one entry per CDR3 protein. The table shows over 1,200,000 distinct CDR3 sequences, with approximately 59% occurring only once. The data were obtained in a study of blood T cells in healthy people across ages. The study, taken as a whole, reports: Roughly linear declines in TCR beta diversity per million T cells occurred with age.

Isolation per sample recovered at least 6.5 million PBMCs. This CDR3 is 12 amino acids long. Germline-derived CDR1 and CDR2 are MNHEY and SMNVEV (reference sequence). Trimming took off 4 bases at V and 6 bases at J, with 7 bases between the two ends. This sequence joins TRBV27 and TRBJ2-1; D gene uncertain. The TCR was taken from a man between 18 and 35 years old in good health. Sequencing used blood. The CDR3 region has the DNA TGTGCCAGCAGTTCCCAATTCAATGAGCAGTTCTTC. Amino acids: CASSSQFNEQFF.